This T cell receptor (beta chain) was captured in a study of patients and donors after allogeneic stem cell transplantation. Each CDR3 protein is one row after TCRdb ran MiXCR on the RT-PCR reads. The table records some 17,000 distinct CDR3 sequences, 27% of them present only once. CDR3 size: 15 residues. V was pared by 1 base and J by 5 bases, with 5 bases of the junction left unmatched. Germline V gene sequence: CDR1 DFQATT, CDR2 SNEGSKA (reference sequence). The chain has TRBV20-1 and TRBJ1-5; 10 bases map to TRBD1. Sequencing was carried out using blood, either unsorted or a sorted T cell fraction (not recorded which). The clonotype comes from a human donor who was either an allogeneic HSCT recipient or a stem cell or donor lymphocyte infusion donor (not recorded which). It is not recorded whose cells these are; they may come from a transplant donor. CDR3 amino acids: CSARVADRGHQPQHF. The DNA of the CDR3 is TGCAGTGCTAGAGTTGCCGACAGGGGGCATCAGCCCCAGCATTTT.